This T cell receptor (beta chain) originates from a study of CD4 and CD8 cells across lung adenocarcinoma regions. This clonotype was seen at least ten times. The patients had localized lung adenocarcinoma, a non-small cell subtype. TCRdb fed the PCR reads into MiXCR, producing one record per CDR3 protein. This table holds fewer than 7,000 distinct CDR3 sequences, less than 55% found once. J lost 2 bases, V lost 4 bases, and 2 bases had no gene match. The CDR3 has 14 amino acids. Germline V CDR1 and CDR2: MGHDK, SYGVNS. V usage is TRBV25-1 and J usage is TRBJ1-1; TRBD1 matches at 9 bases. This clonotype originated in a female donor with lung adenocarcinoma. The CD4 and CD8 labels of this study may be unreliable. Sequencing used CD4+ T cells from the center of a lung tumor. In DNA form, the CDR3 reads TGTGCCAGCAGTGGGGACAGGGTTAACACTGAAGCTTTCTTT. Residues: CASSGDRVNTEAFF.